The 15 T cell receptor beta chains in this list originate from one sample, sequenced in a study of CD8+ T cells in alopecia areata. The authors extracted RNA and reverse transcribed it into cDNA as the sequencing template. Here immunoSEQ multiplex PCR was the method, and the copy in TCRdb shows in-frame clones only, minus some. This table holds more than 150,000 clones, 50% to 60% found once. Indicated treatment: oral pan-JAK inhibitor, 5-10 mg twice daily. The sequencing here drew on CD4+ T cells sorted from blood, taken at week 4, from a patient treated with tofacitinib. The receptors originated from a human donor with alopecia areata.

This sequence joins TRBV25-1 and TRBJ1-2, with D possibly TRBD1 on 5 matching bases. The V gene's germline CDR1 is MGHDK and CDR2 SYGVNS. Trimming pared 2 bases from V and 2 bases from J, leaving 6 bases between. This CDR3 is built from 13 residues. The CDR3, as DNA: TGTGCCAGCAGTGAAGGGGGGAACTATGGCTACACCTTC. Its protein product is CASSEGGNYGYTF.

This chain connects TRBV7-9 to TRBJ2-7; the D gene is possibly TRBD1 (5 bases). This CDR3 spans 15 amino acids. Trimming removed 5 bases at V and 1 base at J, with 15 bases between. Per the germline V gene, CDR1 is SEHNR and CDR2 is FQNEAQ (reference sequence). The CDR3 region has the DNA TGTGCCAGCAGCCACACTCGACAGACTTCCTACGAGCAGTACTTC. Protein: CASSHTRQTSYEQYF.

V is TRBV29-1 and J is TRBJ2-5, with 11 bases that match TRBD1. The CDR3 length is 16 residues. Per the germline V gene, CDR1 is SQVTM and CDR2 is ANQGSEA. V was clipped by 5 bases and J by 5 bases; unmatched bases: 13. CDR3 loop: CSVIKGTGGSLETQYF. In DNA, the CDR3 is TGCAGCGTTATCAAAGGGACAGGGGGAAGCTTGGAGACCCAGTACTTC.

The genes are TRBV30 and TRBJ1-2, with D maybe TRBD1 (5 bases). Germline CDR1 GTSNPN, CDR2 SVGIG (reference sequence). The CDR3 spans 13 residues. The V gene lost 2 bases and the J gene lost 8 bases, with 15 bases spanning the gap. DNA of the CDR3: TGTGCCTGGAGTAAAGTGGGGCTCGGAGGCTACACCTTC. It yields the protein CAWSKVGLGGYTF.

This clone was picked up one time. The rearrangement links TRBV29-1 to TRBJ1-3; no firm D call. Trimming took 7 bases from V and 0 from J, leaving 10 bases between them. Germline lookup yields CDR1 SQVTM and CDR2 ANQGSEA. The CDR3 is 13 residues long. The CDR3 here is CSAATRSGNTIYF. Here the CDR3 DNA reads TGCAGCGCCGCTACACGCTCTGGAAACACCATATATTTT.

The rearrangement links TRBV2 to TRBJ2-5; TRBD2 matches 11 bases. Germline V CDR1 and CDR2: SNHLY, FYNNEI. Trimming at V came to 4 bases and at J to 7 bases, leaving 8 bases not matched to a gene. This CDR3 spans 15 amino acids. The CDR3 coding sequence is TGTGCCAGCAGTGGCGGACTAGCGGGTCCCGGGACCCAGTACTTC. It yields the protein CASSGGLAGPGTQYF.

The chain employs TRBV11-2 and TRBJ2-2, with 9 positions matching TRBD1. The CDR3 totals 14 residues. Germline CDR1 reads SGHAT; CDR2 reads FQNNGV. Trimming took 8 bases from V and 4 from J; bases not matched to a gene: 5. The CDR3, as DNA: TGTGCCAGCGACCGGGACAGGGCCACCGGGGAGCTGTTTTTT. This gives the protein CASDRDRATGELFF. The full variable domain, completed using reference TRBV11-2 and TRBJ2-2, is EAGVAQSPRYKIIEKRQSVAFWCNPISGHATLYWYQQILGQGPKLLIQFQNNGVVDDSQLPKDRFSAERLKGVDSTLKIQPAKLEDSAVYLCASDRDRATGELFFGEGSRLTVL.

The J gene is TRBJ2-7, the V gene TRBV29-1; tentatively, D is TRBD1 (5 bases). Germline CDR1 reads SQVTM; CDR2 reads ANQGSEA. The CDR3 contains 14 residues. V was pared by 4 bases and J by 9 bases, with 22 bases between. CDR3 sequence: CSVVGRDRSLGQYF. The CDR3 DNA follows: TGCAGCGTTGTGGGCAGGGATCGTTCCCTTGGGCAGTACTTC.

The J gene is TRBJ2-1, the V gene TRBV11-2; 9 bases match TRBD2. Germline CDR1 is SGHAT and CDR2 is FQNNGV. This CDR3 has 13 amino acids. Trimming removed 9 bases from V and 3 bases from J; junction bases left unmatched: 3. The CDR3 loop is CASSGGYYNEQFF. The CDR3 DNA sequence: TGTGCCAGTAGCGGGGGTTACTACAATGAGCAGTTCTTC.

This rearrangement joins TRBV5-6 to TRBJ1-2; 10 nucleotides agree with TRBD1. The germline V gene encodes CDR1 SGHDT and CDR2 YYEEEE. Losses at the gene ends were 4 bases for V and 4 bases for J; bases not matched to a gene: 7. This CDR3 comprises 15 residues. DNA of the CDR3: TGTGCCAGCAGCCTACGGACAGGGGGGCTCTATGGCTACACCTTC. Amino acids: CASSLRTGGLYGYTF.

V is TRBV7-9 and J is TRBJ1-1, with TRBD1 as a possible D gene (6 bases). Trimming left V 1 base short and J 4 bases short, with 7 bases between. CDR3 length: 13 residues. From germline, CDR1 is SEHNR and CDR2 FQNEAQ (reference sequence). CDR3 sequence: CASSLEGGTEAFF. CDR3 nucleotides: TGTGCCAGCAGCTTAGAAGGGGGCACTGAAGCTTTCTTT.

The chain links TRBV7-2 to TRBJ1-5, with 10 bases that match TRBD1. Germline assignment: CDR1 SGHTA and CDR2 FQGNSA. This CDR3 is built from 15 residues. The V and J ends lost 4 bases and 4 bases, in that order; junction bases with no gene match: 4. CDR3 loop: CASSYRDRGNQPQHF. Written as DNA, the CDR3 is TGTGCCAGCAGCTACCGGGACAGGGGTAATCAGCCCCAGCATTTT.

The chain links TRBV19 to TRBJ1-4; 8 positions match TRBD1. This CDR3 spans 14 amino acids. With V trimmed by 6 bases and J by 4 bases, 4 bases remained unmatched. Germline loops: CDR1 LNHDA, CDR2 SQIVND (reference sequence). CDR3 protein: CASRPGQVNEKLFF. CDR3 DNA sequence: TGTGCCAGTAGGCCGGGACAGGTTAATGAAAAACTGTTTTTT.

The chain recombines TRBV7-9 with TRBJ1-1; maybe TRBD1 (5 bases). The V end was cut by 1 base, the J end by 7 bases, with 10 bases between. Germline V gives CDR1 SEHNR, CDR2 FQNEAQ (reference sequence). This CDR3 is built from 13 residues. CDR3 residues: CASSLEGRREAFF. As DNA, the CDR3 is TGTGCCAGCAGCTTAGAGGGGAGGCGTGAAGCTTTCTTT.

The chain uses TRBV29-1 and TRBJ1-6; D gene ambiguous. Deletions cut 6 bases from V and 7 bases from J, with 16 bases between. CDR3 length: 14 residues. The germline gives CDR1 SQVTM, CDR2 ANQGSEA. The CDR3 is CSVTYGERNSPLHF. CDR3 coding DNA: TGCAGCGTGACTTATGGGGAAAGGAATTCACCCCTCCACTTT.